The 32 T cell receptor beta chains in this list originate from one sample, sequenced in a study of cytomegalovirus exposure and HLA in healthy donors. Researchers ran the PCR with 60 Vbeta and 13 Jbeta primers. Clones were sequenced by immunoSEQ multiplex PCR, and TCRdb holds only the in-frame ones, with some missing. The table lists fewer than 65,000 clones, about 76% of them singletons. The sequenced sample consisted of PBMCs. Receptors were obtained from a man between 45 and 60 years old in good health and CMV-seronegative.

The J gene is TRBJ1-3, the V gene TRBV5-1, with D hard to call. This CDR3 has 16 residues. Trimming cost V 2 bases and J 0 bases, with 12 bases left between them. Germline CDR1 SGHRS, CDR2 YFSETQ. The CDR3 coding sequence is TGCGCCAGCAGCTTTTCGGGATTTAACTCTGGAAACACCATATATTTT. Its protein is CASSFSGFNSGNTIYF.

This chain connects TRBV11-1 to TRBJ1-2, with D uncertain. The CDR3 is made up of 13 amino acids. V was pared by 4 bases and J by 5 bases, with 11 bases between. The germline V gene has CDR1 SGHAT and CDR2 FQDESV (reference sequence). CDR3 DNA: TGTGCCAGCAGCTCATTCGGAGAATATGGCTACACCTTC. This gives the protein CASSSFGEYGYTF.

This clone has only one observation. CDR3: CASSLDGDRYNEQFF. The CDR3 DNA reads TGTGCCAGCAGCTTAGATGGGGACAGATACAATGAGCAGTTCTTC. This chain uses TRBV7-8 with TRBJ2-1; TRBD1 aligns across 7 bases. The length of the CDR3 is 15 residues. J gave up 4 bases and V 1 base, and 4 bases lay outside the gene matches. Germline V gives CDR1 SGHVS, CDR2 FQNEAQ. The full variable domain, in which reference TRBV7-8 and TRBJ2-1 provide the parts outside the CDR3, is GAGVSQSPRYKVAKRGQDVALRCDPISGHVSLFWYQQALGQGPEFLTYFQNEAQLDKSGLPSDRFFAERPEGSVSTLKIQRTQQEDSAVYLCASSLDGDRYNEQFFGPGTRLTVL.

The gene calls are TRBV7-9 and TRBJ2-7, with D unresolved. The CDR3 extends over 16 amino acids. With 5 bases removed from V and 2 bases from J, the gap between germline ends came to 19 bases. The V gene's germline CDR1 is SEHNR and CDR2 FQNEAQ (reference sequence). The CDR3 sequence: CASSPSDDARTYEQYF. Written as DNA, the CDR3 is TGTGCCAGCAGCCCCTCGGATGATGCGCGGACCTACGAGCAGTACTTC. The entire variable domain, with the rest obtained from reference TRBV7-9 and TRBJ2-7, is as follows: DTGVSQNPRHKITKRGQNVTFRCDPISEHNRLYWYRQTLGQGPEFLTYFQNEAQLEKSRLLSDRFSAERPKGSFSTLEIQRTEQGDSAMYLCASSPSDDARTYEQYFGPGTRLTVT.

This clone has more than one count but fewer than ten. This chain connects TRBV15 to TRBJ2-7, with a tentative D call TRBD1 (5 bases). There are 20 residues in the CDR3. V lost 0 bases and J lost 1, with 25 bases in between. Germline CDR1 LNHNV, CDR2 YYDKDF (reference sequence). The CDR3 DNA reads TGTGCCACCAGCAGAGATCTCAGGGCCCTCACCGCCTCTGTTTCCTACGAGCAGTACTTC. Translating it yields CATSRDLRALTASVSYEQYF. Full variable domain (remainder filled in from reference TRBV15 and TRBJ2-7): DAMVIQNPRYQVTQFGKPVTLSCSQTLNHNVMYWYQQKSSQAPKLLFHYYDKDFNNEADTPDNFQSRRPNTSFCFLDIRSPGLGDTAMYLCATSRDLRALTASVSYEQYFGPGTRLTVT.

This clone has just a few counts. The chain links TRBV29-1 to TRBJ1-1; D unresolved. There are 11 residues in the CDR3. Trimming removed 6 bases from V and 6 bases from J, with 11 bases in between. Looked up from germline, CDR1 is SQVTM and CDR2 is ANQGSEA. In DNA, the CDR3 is TGCAGCGTGGGCCGTTACGCTGAAGCTTTCTTT. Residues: CSVGRYAEAFF.

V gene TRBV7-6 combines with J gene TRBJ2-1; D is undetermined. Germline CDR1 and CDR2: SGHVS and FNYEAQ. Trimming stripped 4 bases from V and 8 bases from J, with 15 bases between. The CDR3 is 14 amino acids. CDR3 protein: CASSYSMIYDEQFF. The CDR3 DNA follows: TGTGCCAGCAGCTATTCTATGATTTACGATGAGCAGTTCTTC.

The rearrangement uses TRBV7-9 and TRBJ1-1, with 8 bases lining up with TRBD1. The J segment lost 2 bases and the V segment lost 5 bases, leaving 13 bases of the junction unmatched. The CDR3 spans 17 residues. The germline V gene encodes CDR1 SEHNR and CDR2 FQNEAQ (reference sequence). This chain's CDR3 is CASSPPTAGTGNTEAFF. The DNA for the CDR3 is TGTGCCAGCAGCCCCCCCACCGCCGGGACAGGCAACACTGAAGCTTTCTTT.

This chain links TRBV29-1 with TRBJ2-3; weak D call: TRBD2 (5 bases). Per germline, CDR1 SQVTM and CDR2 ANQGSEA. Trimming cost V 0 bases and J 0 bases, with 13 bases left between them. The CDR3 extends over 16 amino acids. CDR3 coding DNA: TGCAGCGTTGAAGATGTTTTCGGGGAGAGCACAGATACGCAGTATTTT. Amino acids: CSVEDVFGESTDTQYF.

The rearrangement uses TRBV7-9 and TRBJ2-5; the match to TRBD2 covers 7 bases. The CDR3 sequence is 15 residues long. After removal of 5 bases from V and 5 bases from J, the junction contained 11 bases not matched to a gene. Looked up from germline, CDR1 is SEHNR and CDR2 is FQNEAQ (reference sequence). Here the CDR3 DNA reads TGTGCCAGCAGCGGAGGACTAGGTGGCGTGGAGACCCAGTACTTC. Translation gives CASSGGLGGVETQYF.

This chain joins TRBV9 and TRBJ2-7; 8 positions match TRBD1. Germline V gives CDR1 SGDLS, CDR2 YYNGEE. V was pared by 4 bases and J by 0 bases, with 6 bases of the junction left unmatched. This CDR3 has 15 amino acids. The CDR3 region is CASSPLTGGSYEQYF. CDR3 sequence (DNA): TGTGCCAGCAGCCCCCTCACAGGGGGCTCCTACGAGCAGTACTTC.

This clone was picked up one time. CDR3 sequence: CAWSVTGEKLFF. The CDR3 nucleotides read TGTGCCTGGAGTGTCACAGGGGAAAAACTGTTTTTT. V is TRBV30 and J is TRBJ1-4; possible D gene TRBD1, 6 bases. V lost 0 bases, J lost 8 bases, and 7 bases lay in between. The CDR3 is 12 amino acids. CDR1 is GTSNPN, CDR2 SVGIG, per germline (reference sequence).

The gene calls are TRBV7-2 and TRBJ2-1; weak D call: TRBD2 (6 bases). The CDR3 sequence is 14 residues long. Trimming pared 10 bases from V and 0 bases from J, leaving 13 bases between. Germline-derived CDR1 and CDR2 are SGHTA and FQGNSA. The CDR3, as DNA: TGTGCCACTGGGGGAGGAAGCTCCTACAATGAGCAGTTCTTC. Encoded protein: CATGGGSSYNEQFF.

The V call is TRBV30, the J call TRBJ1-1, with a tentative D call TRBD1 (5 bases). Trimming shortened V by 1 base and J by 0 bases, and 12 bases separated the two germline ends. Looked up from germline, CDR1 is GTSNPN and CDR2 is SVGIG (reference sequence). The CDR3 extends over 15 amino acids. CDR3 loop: CAWSGLGGMNTEAFF. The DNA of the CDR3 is TGTGCCTGGAGTGGCCTCGGGGGTATGAACACTGAAGCTTTCTTT.

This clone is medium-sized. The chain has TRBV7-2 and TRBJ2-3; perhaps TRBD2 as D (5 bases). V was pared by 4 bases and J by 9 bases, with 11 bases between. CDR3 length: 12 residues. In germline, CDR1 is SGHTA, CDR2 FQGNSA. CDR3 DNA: TGTGCCAGCAGCTCAAGAACGGGGACGCAGTATTTT. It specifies CASSSRTGTQYF.

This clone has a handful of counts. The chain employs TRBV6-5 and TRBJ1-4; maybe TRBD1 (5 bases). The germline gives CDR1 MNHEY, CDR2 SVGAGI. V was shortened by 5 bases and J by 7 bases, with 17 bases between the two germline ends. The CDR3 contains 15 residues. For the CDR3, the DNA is TGTGCCAGCAGTCGCAAACCCGGGGGGGGTGAAAAACTGTTTTTT. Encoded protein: CASSRKPGGGEKLFF.

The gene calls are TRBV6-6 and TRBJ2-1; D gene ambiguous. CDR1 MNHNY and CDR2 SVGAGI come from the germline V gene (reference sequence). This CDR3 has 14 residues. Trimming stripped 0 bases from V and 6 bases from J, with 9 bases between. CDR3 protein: CASSYSTLFNEQFF. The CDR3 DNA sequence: TGTGCCAGCAGTTACTCGACACTTTTCAATGAGCAGTTCTTC.

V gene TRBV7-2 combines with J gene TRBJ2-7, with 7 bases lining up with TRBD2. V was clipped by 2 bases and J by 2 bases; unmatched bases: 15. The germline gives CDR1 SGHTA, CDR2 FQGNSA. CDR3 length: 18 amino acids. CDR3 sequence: CASSLRPGGSAGAYEQYF. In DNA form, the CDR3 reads TGTGCCAGCAGCTTACGCCCAGGAGGATCCGCGGGGGCCTACGAGCAGTACTTC.

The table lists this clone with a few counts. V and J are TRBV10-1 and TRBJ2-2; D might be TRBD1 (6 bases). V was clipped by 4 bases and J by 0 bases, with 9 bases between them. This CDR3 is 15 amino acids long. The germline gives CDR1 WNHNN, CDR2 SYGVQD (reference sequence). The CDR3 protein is CASSATGANTGELFF. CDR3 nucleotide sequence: TGCGCCAGCAGTGCGACAGGTGCGAACACCGGGGAGCTGTTTTTT.

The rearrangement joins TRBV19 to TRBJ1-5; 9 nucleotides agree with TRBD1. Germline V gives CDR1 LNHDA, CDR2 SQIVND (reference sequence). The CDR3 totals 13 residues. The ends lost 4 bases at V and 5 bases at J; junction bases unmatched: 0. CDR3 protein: CASSRDRDQPQHF. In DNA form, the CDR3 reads TGTGCCAGTAGTAGGGACAGGGATCAGCCCCAGCATTTT.

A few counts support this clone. The CDR3 spells CASSGLLTVRELFF. The CDR3 DNA is TGTGCCAGCAGCGGCCTCCTGACAGTGAGAGAGCTGTTTTTT. V usage is TRBV13 and J usage is TRBJ2-2, with D tentatively TRBD1 (5 bases). This CDR3 is 14 amino acids long. Germline CDR1 is PRHDT and CDR2 is FYEKMQ (reference sequence). V lost 5 bases, J lost 11 bases, and 18 bases lay in between.

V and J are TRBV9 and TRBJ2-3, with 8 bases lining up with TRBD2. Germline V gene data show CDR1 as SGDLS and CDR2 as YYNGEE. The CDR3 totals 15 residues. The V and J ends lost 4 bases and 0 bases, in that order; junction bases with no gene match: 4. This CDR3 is CASSTGGASTDTQYF. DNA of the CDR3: TGTGCCAGCAGCACCGGGGGGGCTAGCACAGATACGCAGTATTTT.

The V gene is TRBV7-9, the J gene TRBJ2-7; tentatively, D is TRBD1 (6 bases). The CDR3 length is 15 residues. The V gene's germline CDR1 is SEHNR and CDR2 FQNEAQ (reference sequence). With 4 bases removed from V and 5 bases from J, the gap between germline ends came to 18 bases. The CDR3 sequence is CASSSPQAGVNEQYF. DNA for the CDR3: TGTGCCAGCAGCTCCCCCCAGGCAGGGGTCAACGAGCAGTACTTC.

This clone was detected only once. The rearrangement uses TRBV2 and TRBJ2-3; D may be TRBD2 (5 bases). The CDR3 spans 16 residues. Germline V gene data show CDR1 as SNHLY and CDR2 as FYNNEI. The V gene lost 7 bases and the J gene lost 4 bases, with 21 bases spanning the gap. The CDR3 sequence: CASIKDPGVAPDTQYF. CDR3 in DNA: TGTGCCAGCATAAAGGACCCCGGGGTAGCCCCAGATACGCAGTATTTT. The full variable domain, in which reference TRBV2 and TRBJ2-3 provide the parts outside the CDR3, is EPEVTQTPSHQVTQMGQEVILRCVPISNHLYFYWYRQILGQKVEFLVSFYNNEISEKSEIFDDQFSVERPDGSNFTLKIRSTKLEDSAMYFCASIKDPGVAPDTQYFGPGTRLTVL.

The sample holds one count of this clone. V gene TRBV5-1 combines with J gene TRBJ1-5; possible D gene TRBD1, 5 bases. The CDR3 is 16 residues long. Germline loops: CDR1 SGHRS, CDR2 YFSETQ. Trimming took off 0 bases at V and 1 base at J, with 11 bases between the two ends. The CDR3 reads CASSLDFGGSNQPQHF. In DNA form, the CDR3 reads TGCGCCAGCAGCTTGGACTTTGGGGGGAGCAATCAGCCCCAGCATTTT.

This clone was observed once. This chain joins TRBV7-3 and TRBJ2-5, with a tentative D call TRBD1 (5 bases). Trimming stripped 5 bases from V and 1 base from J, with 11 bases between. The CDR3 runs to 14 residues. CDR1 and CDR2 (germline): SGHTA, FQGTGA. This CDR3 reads CASSRGRGQETQYF. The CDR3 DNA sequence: TGTGCCAGCAGCCGAGGAAGGGGCCAAGAGACCCAGTACTTC. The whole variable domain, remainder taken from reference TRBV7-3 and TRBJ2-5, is GAGVSQTPSNKVTEKGKYVELRCDPISGHTALYWYRQSLGQGPEFLIYFQGTGAADDSGLPNDRFFAVRPEGSVSTLKIQRTERGDSAVYLCASSRGRGQETQYFGPGTRLLVL.

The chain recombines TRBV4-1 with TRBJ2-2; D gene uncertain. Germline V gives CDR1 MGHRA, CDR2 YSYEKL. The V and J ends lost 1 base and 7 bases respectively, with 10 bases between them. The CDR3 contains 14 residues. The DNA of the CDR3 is TGCGCCAGCAGCCAAGGGATACAGTTCGGGGAGCTGTTTTTT. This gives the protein CASSQGIQFGELFF.

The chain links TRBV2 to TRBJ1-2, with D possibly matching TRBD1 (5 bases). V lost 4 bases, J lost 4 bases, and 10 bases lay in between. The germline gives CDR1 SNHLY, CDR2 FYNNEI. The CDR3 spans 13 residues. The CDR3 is CASSVGQGYGYTF. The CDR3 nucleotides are TGTGCCAGCAGTGTGGGGCAGGGCTATGGCTACACCTTC.

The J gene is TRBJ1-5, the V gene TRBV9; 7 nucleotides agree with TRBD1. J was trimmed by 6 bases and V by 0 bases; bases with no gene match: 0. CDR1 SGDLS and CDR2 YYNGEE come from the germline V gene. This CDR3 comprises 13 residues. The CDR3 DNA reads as TGTGCCAGCAGCGTAGAGGGGGCTCAGCCCCAGCATTTT. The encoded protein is CASSVEGAQPQHF.

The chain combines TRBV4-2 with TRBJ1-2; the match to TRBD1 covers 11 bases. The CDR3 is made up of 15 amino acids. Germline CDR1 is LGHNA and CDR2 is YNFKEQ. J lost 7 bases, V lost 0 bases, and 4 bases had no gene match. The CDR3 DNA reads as TGTGCCAGCAGCCAAGAGGGACAGGGGGTTGGTGGCTACACCTTC. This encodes CASSQEGQGVGGYTF.

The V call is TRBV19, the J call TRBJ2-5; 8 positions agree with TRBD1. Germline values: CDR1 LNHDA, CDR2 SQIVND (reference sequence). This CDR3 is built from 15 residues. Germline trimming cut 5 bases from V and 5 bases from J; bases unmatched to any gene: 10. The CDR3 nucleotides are TGTGCCAGTAGTGGAGGACAGGGCGATGTGGAGACCCAGTACTTC. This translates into CASSGGQGDVETQYF. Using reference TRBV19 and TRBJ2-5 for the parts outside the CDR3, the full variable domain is DGGITQSPKYLFRKEGQNVTLSCEQNLNHDAMYWYRQDPGQGLRLIYYSQIVNDFQKGDIAEGYSVSREKKESFPLTVTSAQKNPTAFYLCASSGGQGDVETQYFGPGTRLLVL.

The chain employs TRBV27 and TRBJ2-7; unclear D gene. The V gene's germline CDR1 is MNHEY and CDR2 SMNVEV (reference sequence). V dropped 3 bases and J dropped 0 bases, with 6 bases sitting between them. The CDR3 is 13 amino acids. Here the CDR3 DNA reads TGTGCCAGCAGTTTGCCGGGCTCCTACGAGCAGTACTTC. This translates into CASSLPGSYEQYF.